This TCR beta chain was recorded in a study of blood T cell repertoires in COVID-19. Study summary: Sites across the United States, Italy and Spain contributed samples from acute and convalescent COVID-19. Sources were T cells, B-cell-depleted T cells, or PBMCs; the material itself was cDNA or gDNA.

In the study's own analysis: Nucleated cell counts were estimated from reference gene primer amplification. Clones were read by immunoSEQ multiplex PCR, and TCRdb kept only the in-frame ones, dropping some. For V, J and clone size, that table is used; D and trimming come from the DNA. The repertoire holds roughly 260,000 clones, with over 75% as singletons. Germline CDR1 is KGHSH and CDR2 is LQKENI. The CDR3 loop spans 16 amino acids. The V end lost 3 bases, the J end lost 2 bases, and 14 bases lay between the germline ends. This TCR was recovered from a middle-aged woman who had recovered from COVID-19. The V call is TRBV18, the J call TRBJ1-3; maybe TRBD1 (6 bases). What was sequenced was peripheral blood. The CDR3 loop is CASSPLKQGPGNTIYF. The CDR3 DNA reads as TGTGCCAGCTCACCCCTTAAACAGGGACCTGGAAACACCATATATTTT.